This TCR beta chain originates from a study of T cells after yellow fever vaccination. Study background: Those fractions that held only low numbers of cells were prepared using the SMART-Seq v4 Ultra Low Input RNA kit. Study-level findings and limits: Clones that expanded after primary vaccination mostly reappeared after the booster (roughly 96% CD4, 70% to 90% CD8). A minor fraction of clonotypes spanned both CD4 and CD8 compartments.

CDR3 length equals 21 residues. Universal primer sites and UMIs were introduced during 5'RACE template-switching synthesis of TCR cDNA. Via MiXCR, TCRdb re-called the 5' RACE reads, giving one row per CDR3 protein. The table lists under 600,000 distinct CDR3 sequences, roughly 13% of them singletons. This clonotype was recorded a few times. Antigen: not known. Sequencing used PBMCs, obtained on the day of the yellow fever booster vaccination. The genes are TRBV21-1 and TRBJ2-7; TRBD1, as called in the table, went unchecked against the DNA. TRBV21-1 is deemed a pseudogene. The source is a man younger than 40 who received the YFV17D yellow fever vaccine. CDR3 in amino acids: CASSKALIGLGSLDRGHEQYF. CDR3 DNA sequence: TGTGCCAGCAGCAAAGCGCTTATTGGCCTAGGCTCCCTCGACAGGGGGCATGAGCAGTACTTC.